Listed below are T cell receptor beta chains from one sample, sequenced in a study of T cell changes during pregnancy in multiple sclerosis. Assay: immunoSEQ multiplex PCR; the TCRdb copy retains only in-frame clones and omits some. This sample yields about 38,000 clones, of which around 90% are seen a single time; under 0.45% belongs to the top ten. The source was CD4+ T cells from peripheral blood mononuclear cells, collected after pregnancy. The receptors stem from a female donor in good health, enrolled as a control in a pregnancy study. Both conserved end residues are part of each CDR3. The order of the fields is clone size, CDR3 length, V gene, D gene, J gene, CDR3 DNA, CDR3 protein. A D gene is named only where the DNA matches it firmly. Clone size appears in some rows only: once, few, many, or a class for an expanded clone.

clone_size: -; cdr3_length: 18; v_call: TRBV27; d_call: TRBD1; j_call: TRBJ1-2; cdr3_nt: TGTGCCAGCAGTTCCATACTGTTCCAGCCCGGGACAGGGGATGGCTACACCTTC; cdr3_aa: CASSSILFQPGTGDGYTF
clone_size: -; cdr3_length: 14; v_call: TRBV5-6; d_call: TRBD1; j_call: TRBJ1-5; cdr3_nt: TGTGCCAGCAGTTCCGACAGGGGGGAACAGCCCCAGCATTTT; cdr3_aa: CASSSDRGEQPQHF
clone_size: -; cdr3_length: 14; v_call: TRBV5-1; d_call: -; j_call: TRBJ2-1; cdr3_nt: TGCGCCAGCAGCACCGACGGGAAAAACAATGAGCAGTTCTTC; cdr3_aa: CASSTDGKNNEQFF
clone_size: -; cdr3_length: 17; v_call: TRBV27; d_call: TRBD1; j_call: TRBJ1-1; cdr3_nt: TGTGCCAGCAGTTCTCCAATGCGACAGGGGGAGAACACTGAAGCTTTCTTT; cdr3_aa: CASSSPMRQGENTEAFF
clone_size: -; cdr3_length: 14; v_call: TRBV27; d_call: -; j_call: TRBJ2-1; cdr3_nt: TGTGCCAGCAGTCGGCTGGGGCCCTACAATGAGCAGTTCTTC; cdr3_aa: CASSRLGPYNEQFF
clone_size: once; cdr3_length: 15; v_call: TRBV19; d_call: -; j_call: TRBJ1-2; cdr3_nt: TGTGCCAGTAGTACCTCCAGACAGTTCCACTATGGCTACACCTTC; cdr3_aa: CASSTSRQFHYGYTF
clone_size: -; cdr3_length: 14; v_call: TRBV30; d_call: TRBD1; j_call: TRBJ1-4; cdr3_nt: TGTGCCTGGAGTCGAACAGGGGAGAATGAAAAACTGTTTTTT; cdr3_aa: CAWSRTGENEKLFF
clone_size: -; cdr3_length: 15; v_call: TRBV30; d_call: -; j_call: TRBJ1-4; cdr3_nt: TGTGCCTGGAGGGCCTCAGGGGCAGCTAATGAAAAACTGTTTTTT; cdr3_aa: CAWRASGAANEKLFF
clone_size: -; cdr3_length: 15; v_call: TRBV30; d_call: -; j_call: TRBJ1-2; cdr3_nt: TGTGCCTGGTCAGCTTCGGCAGGGCGACGTCGAGGCTACACCTTC; cdr3_aa: CAWSASAGRRRGYTF
clone_size: -; cdr3_length: 15; v_call: TRBV7-9; d_call: TRBD1; j_call: TRBJ1-5; cdr3_nt: TGTGCCAGCAGCTCCGGGACAGGGGTCGGGCAGCCCCAGCATTTT; cdr3_aa: CASSSGTGVGQPQHF
clone_size: -; cdr3_length: 13; v_call: TRBV10-3; d_call: -; j_call: TRBJ2-5; cdr3_nt: TGTGCCATCAGGTCCTCTAGCGAGGAGACCCAGTACTTC; cdr3_aa: CAIRSSSEETQYF
clone_size: -; cdr3_length: 15; v_call: TRBV19; d_call: -; j_call: TRBJ2-6; cdr3_nt: TGTGCCAGTAGTATCAAGGGGCCTGGGGCCAACGTCCTGACTTTC; cdr3_aa: CASSIKGPGANVLTF
clone_size: -; cdr3_length: 16; v_call: TRBV14; d_call: -; j_call: TRBJ1-1; cdr3_nt: TGTGCCAGCAGCCAAATTGGAGGGGCTCTAAACACTGAAGCTTTCTTT; cdr3_aa: CASSQIGGALNTEAFF
clone_size: -; cdr3_length: 15; v_call: TRBV9; d_call: -; j_call: TRBJ1-5; cdr3_nt: TGTGCCAGCAGCAGCGGACAGAGGGACAATCAGCCCCAGCATTTT; cdr3_aa: CASSSGQRDNQPQHF
clone_size: -; cdr3_length: 13; v_call: TRBV6-5; d_call: TRBD1; j_call: TRBJ2-7; cdr3_nt: TGTGCCAGCAGCTATATCCAGGGGGCCGAGCAGTACTTC; cdr3_aa: CASSYIQGAEQYF
clone_size: once; cdr3_length: 17; v_call: TRBV9; d_call: TRBD2; j_call: TRBJ2-2; cdr3_nt: TGTGCCAGCAGCGTAGTGGGGGGGTCCAGGAACACCGGGGAGCTGTTTTTT; cdr3_aa: CASSVVGGSRNTGELFF